The source of this T cell receptor beta chain is a study of Ad26.COV2.S vaccination and SARS-CoV-2 variants. Profiled with immunoSEQ multiplex PCR; TCRdb holds only in-frame clones, not every one. The data contain about 350,000 clones, 88% of them singletons. Stated treatment: approximately 18 received Ad26.COV2.S at low or high dose, single or two shots; 5 received placebo; per-sample allocation not given. Samples analyzed were those drawn on day 63 after the first vaccine or placebo injection. This TCR was recovered from a person between 18 and 60 years old who received the Ad26.COV2.S COVID-19 vaccine or a placebo. The source material was peripheral blood, sampled in a trial of Ad26.COV2.S vaccine versus placebo.

Here the CDR3 DNA reads TGCGCCAGCACAGCTCGGACAGGAAGCACAGATACGCAGTATTTT. Encoded protein: CASTARTGSTDTQYF. The V gene is TRBV5-1, the J gene TRBJ2-3, with 7 bases matching TRBD1. V shed 6 bases, J shed 0 bases, and the junction held 7 bases outside the gene matches. Germline CDR1 SGHRS, CDR2 YFSETQ. CDR3 length: 15 amino acids. The whole variable domain, filled in from reference TRBV5-1 and TRBJ2-3, reads KAGVTQTPRYLIKTRGQQVTLSCSPISGHRSVSWYQQTPGQGLQFLFEYFSETQRNKGNFPGRFSGRQFSNSRSEMNVSTLELGDSALYLCASTARTGSTDTQYFGPGTRLTVL.